Listed here are 20 T cell receptor beta chains from one sample, sequenced in a study of cytotoxic CD8 clonotypes in ibrutinib-treated CLL. Libraries were prepared by immunoSEQ multiplex PCR; TCRdb keeps only in-frame clonotypes and omits some of them. The sample lists about 15,000 clones, roughly two thirds occurring once. The specimen comprised PBMCs, sampled before ibrutinib treatment. The source is a human donor with chronic lymphocytic leukemia.

This rearrangement joins TRBV11-2 to TRBJ2-1; 11 nucleotides line up with TRBD2. V dropped 8 bases and J dropped 1; count of bases not matched to a gene: 13. The CDR3 length is 18 residues. From germline, CDR1 is SGHAT and CDR2 FQNNGV. CDR3 DNA: TGTGCCAGCGGCTCCCTGGGACTAGCGGCCCAGTCCTACAATGAGCAGTTCTTC. Protein product: CASGSLGLAAQSYNEQFF.

The chain combines TRBV27 with TRBJ1-2; D unresolved. V was shortened by 5 bases and J by 3 bases, with 13 bases between the two germline ends. The CDR3 consists of 14 residues. The germline gives CDR1 MNHEY, CDR2 SMNVEV (reference sequence). The CDR3 DNA reads TGTGCCAGCAGTCTTGCAGCCGGGCACTATGGCTACACCTTC. Protein product: CASSLAAGHYGYTF.

A single count supports this clone. The genes are TRBV5-4 and TRBJ2-2; tentative D call: TRBD1 (5 bases). The germline gives CDR1 SGHNT, CDR2 YYREEE (reference sequence). V was cut by 4 bases and J by 4 bases, with 14 bases left in between. The CDR3 loop spans 15 amino acids. CDR3 sequence reads: CASSQIGHFTGELFF. For the CDR3, the DNA is TGTGCCAGCAGCCAGATCGGACACTTCACCGGGGAGCTGTTTTTT.

The chain carries TRBV6-6 and TRBJ2-1; D is possibly TRBD1 (6 bases). The V gene lost 6 bases and the J gene lost 4 bases, with 13 bases spanning the gap. This CDR3 spans 14 amino acids. Germline values: CDR1 MNHNY, CDR2 SVGAGI (reference sequence). The chain's CDR3 is CASRGQGQYNEQFF. In DNA form, the CDR3 reads TGTGCCAGCAGGGGGCAGGGGCAATACAATGAGCAGTTCTTC.

Judged by abundance, this clone is medium-sized. The chain employs TRBV5-4 and TRBJ1-2; 7 nucleotides match TRBD1. Trimming removed 4 bases from V and 7 bases from J; junction bases left unmatched: 13. This CDR3 is built from 15 residues. Germline CDR1 is SGHNT and CDR2 is YYREEE (reference sequence). The CDR3 is CASSPGGQRISGYTF. The DNA of the CDR3 is TGTGCCAGCAGCCCTGGGGGACAGCGGATCAGTGGCTACACCTTC.

V and J are TRBV7-2 and TRBJ2-1, with TRBD2 identical over 15 bases. This CDR3 comprises 17 residues. Trimming took 1 base from V and 6 from J; bases not matched to a gene: 4. Germline-derived CDR1 and CDR2 are SGHTA and FQGNSA. CDR3 region: CASSLDVGLAGGNEQFF. The CDR3 coding sequence is TGTGCCAGCAGCTTAGATGTGGGACTAGCGGGGGGCAATGAGCAGTTCTTC.

This chain links TRBV18 with TRBJ2-3, with 8 bases matching TRBD1. The CDR3 has 15 amino acids. Germline trimming cut 5 bases from V and 0 bases from J; bases unmatched to any gene: 4. Germline CDR1 is KGHSH and CDR2 is LQKENI. DNA of the CDR3: TGTGCCAGCTCAGACAGGGGTGGTAGCACAGATACGCAGTATTTT. Translated, it gives CASSDRGGSTDTQYF.

The CDR3 spells CASSSRRGSEQYF. The CDR3 region has the DNA TGTGCCAGCAGCTCCCGACGGGGCAGCGAGCAGTACTTC. The V gene is TRBV11-2, the J gene TRBJ2-7, with D possibly called TRBD1 or TRBD2 (5 bases each). CDR3 length: 13 residues. Germline V gene sequence: CDR1 SGHAT, CDR2 FQNNGV. Trimming stripped 4 bases from V and 6 bases from J, with 13 bases between.

This chain links TRBV5-1 with TRBJ2-5; D remains ambiguous. The CDR3 sequence is 14 residues long. Looked up from germline, CDR1 is SGHRS and CDR2 is YFSETQ. Trimming left V 1 base short and J 2 bases short, with 9 bases between. The CDR3 sequence is CASSLRASQETQYF. CDR3 nucleotides: TGCGCCAGCAGCTTGAGGGCAAGTCAAGAGACCCAGTACTTC.

This clone has more than one count but fewer than ten. The chain joins TRBV28 to TRBJ1-2, with 7 bases aligning to TRBD1. The CDR3 length is 13 residues. CDR1 and CDR2 from the germline V gene are MDHEN and SYDVKM. V was clipped by 10 bases and J by 4 bases; unmatched bases: 9. This CDR3 is CATQTGRLYGYTF. The DNA of the CDR3 is TGTGCCACCCAGACAGGGCGACTCTATGGCTACACCTTC.

The J gene is TRBJ1-5, the V gene TRBV29-1, with no clear D. CDR3 length: 13 residues. Per germline, CDR1 SQVTM and CDR2 ANQGSEA. V dropped 4 bases and J dropped 7 bases, with 14 bases sitting between them. For the CDR3, the DNA is TGCAGCGTTGCGTCAGATCCTGGACAGCCCCAGCATTTT. As protein: CSVASDPGQPQHF.

The gene calls are TRBV27 and TRBJ2-3; D might be TRBD1 or TRBD2, each matching 6 bases. The V end was cut by 7 bases, the J end by 0 bases, with 14 bases between. The CDR3 has 15 residues. Germline-derived CDR1 and CDR2 are MNHEY and SMNVEV (reference sequence). The CDR3, as DNA: TGTGCCAGCACTCGTCGGGGGCCTAGCACAGATACGCAGTATTTT. Protein product: CASTRRGPSTDTQYF.

The chain combines TRBV2 with TRBJ2-7; maybe TRBD2 (5 bases). Germline V gene lookup returns CDR1 SNHLY and CDR2 FYNNEI. The CDR3 loop spans 15 amino acids. V lost 5 bases to trimming and J lost 2 bases, with 16 bases between them. The CDR3 bases are TGTGCCAGCAGTTCCCTGAGCGGAGTCCCCTACGAGCAGTACTTC. Translated: CASSSLSGVPYEQYF.

The V call is TRBV18, the J call TRBJ2-7; no firm D call. The CDR3 has 13 residues. Germline V lookup: CDR1 KGHSH, CDR2 LQKENI. Trimming took 6 bases from V and 7 from J, leaving 16 bases between them. CDR3 amino acids: CASSPFMGREQYV. Here the CDR3 DNA reads TGTGCCAGCTCGCCATTCATGGGAAGGGAGCAGTACGTC.

This clone qualifies as medium-sized. The genes are TRBV6-5 and TRBJ1-2; TRBD1 aligns across 7 bases. The junction had 5 bases not matched to a gene; V was cut back by 3 bases and J by 7 bases. Germline values: CDR1 MNHEY, CDR2 SVGAGI. The CDR3 totals 13 residues. The CDR3 DNA reads as TGTGCCAGCAGTTATACAGGGGATCGTGGCTACACCTTC. It codes for CASSYTGDRGYTF.

This chain joins TRBV15 and TRBJ2-3; tentatively, D is TRBD2 (7 bases). The CDR3 covers 15 residues. V dropped 0 bases and J dropped 6 bases, with 13 bases sitting between them. Germline CDR1 reads LNHNV; CDR2 reads YYDKDF (reference sequence). The CDR3 loop reads CATSRDRGAGDTQYF. CDR3 coding DNA: TGTGCCACCAGCAGAGATCGGGGGGCGGGGGATACGCAGTATTTT. Complete variable domain (other parts from reference TRBV15 and TRBJ2-3): DAMVIQNPRYQVTQFGKPVTLSCSQTLNHNVMYWYQQKSSQAPKLLFHYYDKDFNNEADTPDNFQSRRPNTSFCFLDIRSPGLGDTAMYLCATSRDRGAGDTQYFGPGTRLTVL.

This chain links TRBV15 with TRBJ2-4; D remains ambiguous. The CDR3 has 13 amino acids. Germline V gene data show CDR1 as LNHNV and CDR2 as YYDKDF (reference sequence). V shed 5 bases and J shed 8 bases, with 13 bases lying between them. DNA of the CDR3: TGTGCCACCAGCCACTTGGCCTTACACATTCAGTACTTC. Translating it yields CATSHLALHIQYF.

The chain links TRBV19 to TRBJ1-6; no clear D gene. The CDR3 consists of 15 residues. Trimming took off 8 bases at V and 8 bases at J, with 19 bases between the two ends. Germline assignment: CDR1 LNHDA and CDR2 SQIVND (reference sequence). The DNA for the CDR3 is TGTGCCAGTGGTCAAGGCTCCCCCGGGGATTCACCCCTCCACTTT. This translates into CASGQGSPGDSPLHF.

The chain combines TRBV4-1 with TRBJ2-1; D possibly uses TRBD1 or TRBD2 (5 bases each). V gave up 3 bases and J gave up 9 bases, with 18 bases separating them. The CDR3 loop spans 15 amino acids. The V gene's germline CDR1 is MGHRA and CDR2 YSYEKL. CDR3 loop: CASSHLQGPPSEQFF. The CDR3 region has the DNA TGCGCCAGCAGCCATCTTCAGGGACCCCCGAGTGAGCAGTTCTTC.

This clone was counted between two and nine times. The genes are TRBV10-3 and TRBJ2-7; D is undetermined. Germline CDR1 and CDR2: ENHRY and SYGVKD. Trimming removed 2 bases from V and 3 bases from J, with 8 bases in between. The CDR3 has 13 residues. The chain's CDR3 is CAISEQRFYEQYV. The CDR3 nucleotides are TGTGCCATCAGTGAGCAGAGATTCTACGAGCAGTACGTC.